This TCR beta chain was sequenced for a study of blood T cells in healthy people across ages. A second PCR, run for about 7 to 11 cycles, used a sample-barcoded 5' primer plus a J-beta primer mix. Every sample produced at least 3 million CDR3-containing paired-end reads. MiXCR, applied by TCRdb to the 5' RACE reads, yields one record per CDR3 protein. The data contain 1.8 million or so distinct CDR3 sequences, around 40% of them singletons. Study results and limitations: In the absence of known donor CMV status, changes in expanded clonotypes were possibly confounded. The lack of PBMC sorting stopped any conclusive naive versus antigen-experienced comparison.

Only a few counts were recorded for this clonotype. Its matching antigen is unknown. Germline V gene lookup returns CDR1 LGHNA and CDR2 YSLEER. V lost 0 bases to trimming and J lost 2 bases, with 14 bases between them. The CDR3 has 18 amino acids. Each donor's blood draw was approximately 10 milliliters of peripheral blood. V usage is TRBV4-3 and J usage is TRBJ2-6; D remains unclear. The receptor was isolated from a human donor in good health. Sequencing was done on a sample of blood. Here the CDR3 DNA reads TGCGCCAGCAGCCAAGATGTAGATAGTGTCCCTGGGGCCAACGTCCTGACTTTC. This gives the protein CASSQDVDSVPGANVLTF.